This TCR beta chain was sequenced for a study of OX40 agonist ivuxolimab in advanced cancers. Trimming removed 11 bases at V and 10 bases at J, with 24 bases between. CDR3 length: 14 amino acids. Germline CDR1 and CDR2: SGHAT and FQNNGV. The repertoire was sequenced with immunoSEQ multiplex PCR; TCRdb's copy has only in-frame clones and lacks some. There are roughly 46,000 clones in the sample; over 75% occur only once, and more than 1.5% lies in the top ten. Sequences were derived from CD4+ or CD8+ T cells sorted from blood, sampled in a trial of the OX40 agonist ivuxolimab. The sequence derives from an adult with an advanced solid tumor such as melanoma, head and neck, liver or kidney cancer. V and J are TRBV11-2 and TRBJ2-1, with D perhaps TRBD1 or TRBD2 (6 bases each). CDR3 residues: CAHSEGGPLTEQFF. The CDR3 nucleotides read TGTGCCCACTCCGAGGGGGGCCCTCTGACGGAGCAGTTCTTC.